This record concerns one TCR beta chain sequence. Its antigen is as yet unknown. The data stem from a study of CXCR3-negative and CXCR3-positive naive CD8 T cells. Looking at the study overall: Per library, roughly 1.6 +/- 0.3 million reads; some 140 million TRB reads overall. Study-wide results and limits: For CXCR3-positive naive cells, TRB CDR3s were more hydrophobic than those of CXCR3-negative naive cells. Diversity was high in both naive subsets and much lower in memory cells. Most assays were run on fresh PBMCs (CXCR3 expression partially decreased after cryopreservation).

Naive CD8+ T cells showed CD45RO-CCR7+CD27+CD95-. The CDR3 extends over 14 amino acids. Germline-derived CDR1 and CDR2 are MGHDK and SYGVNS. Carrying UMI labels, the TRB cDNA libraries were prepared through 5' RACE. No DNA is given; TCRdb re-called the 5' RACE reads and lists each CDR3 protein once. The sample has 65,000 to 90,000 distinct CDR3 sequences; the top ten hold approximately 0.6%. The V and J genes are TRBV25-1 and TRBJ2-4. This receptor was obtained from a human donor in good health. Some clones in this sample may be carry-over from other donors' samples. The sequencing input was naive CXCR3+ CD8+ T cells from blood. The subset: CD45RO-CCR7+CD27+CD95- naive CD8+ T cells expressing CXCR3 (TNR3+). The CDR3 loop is CASRGVESKNIQYF.